A single TCR beta chain is shown here with its context. Trimming removed 2 bases at V and 8 bases at J, with 10 bases between. Germline loops: CDR1 MGHDK, CDR2 SYGVNS. This CDR3 has 13 residues. The PCR had 60 Vbeta and 13 Jbeta primers. The data were produced by immunoSEQ multiplex PCR, yet TCRdb's version contains in-frame clones alone and is incomplete. The data hold about 190,000 clones, with 81% observed a single time. This entry is derived from a study of cytomegalovirus exposure and HLA in healthy donors. This chain links TRBV25-1 with TRBJ2-1; D is possibly TRBD1 (6 bases). The specimen sequenced was PBMCs. This clonotype was obtained from a man younger than 35 in good health and CMV-seronegative. The CDR3 bases are TGTGCCAGCAGTGAACGGACAGTAGATGAGCAGTTCTTC. Translated: CASSERTVDEQFF.